This T cell receptor beta chain was found in a study of early T cells in non-severe SARS-CoV-2 infection. Study in general: Sequenced bulk RNA came from whole blood that was unsorted, and chains were unpaired. Study findings and constraints: CD4 and private specificities were missed by VDJdb matching, which favored anti-spike CD8 responses.

Unique molecular identifiers tagged individual cDNA molecules. TCRdb passed the 5' RACE reads through MiXCR, listing each CDR3 protein once. This table holds approximately 69,000 distinct CDR3 sequences, 12% found once. This clonotype was detected only a few times. The antigen is unknown. Germline lookup yields CDR1 SQVTM and CDR2 ANQGSEA. The CDR3 covers 13 residues. V was clipped by 6 bases and J by 5 bases; unmatched bases: 5. This sequence originates from an adult who was a healthcare worker with PCR-confirmed SARS-CoV-2 infection or an uninfected control (not recorded which). Sequencing was carried out using whole blood. The V gene is TRBV29-1, the J gene TRBJ1-5; TRBD1 matches at 9 bases. The CDR3 DNA is TGCAGCGTGGGGACAGGGACCGATCAGCCCCAGCATTTT. Translated, it gives CSVGTGTDQPQHF.